This TCR beta chain was sequenced in a study of T cell clonotyping in hematopoietic cell transplantation (TCRdb year 2021). About the full investigation: A total of approximately 130 blood samples were gathered in the study from under 40 consecutive transplant recipients along with their related donors. Recruitment of patients was conducted between September 2015 and 2017, and follow-up was continued until late 2020 or death.

TCR beta CDR3 regions were amplified from genomic DNA with the immunoSEQ assay, a bias-controlled multiplex PCR using V- and J-specific primers. A second PCR step added a proprietary barcode and Illumina adapter sequences to the CDR3 amplicons. An Illumina MiSeq instrument was used to sequence the CDR3 libraries. From the authors' description of their analysis: Export and quality control were performed with immunoSEQ Analyzer 3.0, and downstream analyses were performed with R Bioconductor and Immunarch. Only productive rearrangements within the normalized downsampled data set were used in the calculation of repertoire metrics. In the normalized cohort, a clonotype counted as pathologically expanded if the clonotype was larger than 5 templates. The Inverse Simpson Index served as the measure of repertoire diversity. The non-normalized data set was used for CMV-specificity analyses so that all clonotypes could be captured. TCRdb re-hosts the immuneACCESS table, in-frame sequences only. Its copies lack some clones; in the studies checked, an unresolved V gene accounts for under half of them, and the cause for the rest is not known. That table gives V, J and clone size, and the DNA gave D and trimming. For this sample there are roughly 8,000 clones; more than 80% appear just once. The ten most abundant clones make up under 5% of the sample.

Paper-wide results and their limitations: Recipient repertoires showed only a small fraction of overlap with donor repertoires, and over 95% appeared de novo at the given depth. The sample size was limited and the cells went unsorted, which meant the CD4 and CD8 repertoire contributions could not be told apart. After transplant, TCR diversity in recipients dropped, and pathologically expanded clonotypes climbed progressively between day 30 and day 180. Broader TCR repertoire diversity after transplant was predicted by Inverse Simpson Index values from donors and from recipients before transplant.

The germline V end is reduced by 6 bases and the J end by 3 bases; junction bases left unmatched: 8. Counted from cysteine to phenylalanine, this CDR3 has 15 amino acids. The read is trimmed to its CDR3 DNA, 45 bases read in frame from base 1. According to the germline V gene, CDR1 reads SGDLS and CDR2 reads YYNGEE. The time point label, as the study defines it: 180 days after allo-HCT. Recipient blood was collected about 28 days before transplant and at days 30, 100 and 180 after transplant. Nuclei Lysis Solution was used to extract genomic DNA from fresh or cryopreserved unfractionated peripheral blood mononuclear cells. Note on this clone: The specificity of this receptor is unknown. Nothing much larger sits one base from this clone, and base qualities are not available.

The TCR comes from a female patient aged 50-60 years who had an allogeneic stem cell transplant from an unrelated donor, so the T cells may come from the graft donor. Some clones in this sample may be carry-over from other donors' samples. The sequence links TRBV9 to TRBJ2-2; 7 bases in the middle match TRBD1. The material was peripheral blood mononuclear cells, obtained 180 days after allogeneic stem cell transplant. The sequenced DNA is TGTGCCAGCACCACGACAGGGTCTTACACCGGGGAGCTGTTTTTT. It translates to CASTTTGSYTGELFF.